These T cell receptor beta chains were read from a single sample in a study of regulatory T cells in long-lasting Graves disease. MiXCR, run by TCRdb on the multiplex PCR reads, gives a single entry per CDR3 protein. The sample consists of 350,000 to 450,000 distinct CDR3 sequences, approximately 25% of them appearing once. The material was peripheral blood mononuclear cells (PBMCs), obtained when the disease was refractory, from a patient treated with antithyroid drugs. Receptors originate from a woman aged 40 to 55 with Graves disease. Both conserved end residues are part of each CDR3. The order of the fields is clone size, J gene, V gene, D gene, CDR3 length, CDR3 protein, CDR3 DNA. The D gene is left open where the match is weak. A clone size is listed for some rows: how often the clone was seen (once, few, many), or a class if it is expanded.

many,TRBJ1-1,TRBV7-8,.,14,CASSLAPSKTEAFF,TGTGCCAGCAGCTTAGCCCCCTCTAAAACTGAAGCTTTCTTT
many,TRBJ2-5,TRBV11-2,.,11,CASSLLETQYF,TGTGCCAGCAGCTTACTAGAGACCCAGTACTTC
many,TRBJ2-7,TRBV28,.,16,CASSLLGQTSKGEQYF,TGTGCCAGCAGTTTACTTGGACAGACTAGCAAGGGAGAGCAGTACTTC
.,TRBJ2-1,TRBV20-1,TRBD1,16,CSARDPGQGIGNEQFF,TGCAGTGCTAGAGATCCGGGACAGGGGATCGGGAATGAGCAGTTCTTC
.,TRBJ2-1,TRBV28,.,15,CASSDSLRSYNEQFF,TGTGCCAGCTCGGACTCGCTCCGCTCCTACAATGAGCAGTTCTTC
.,TRBJ2-7,TRBV11-2,.,13,CASSVTGNGEQYF,TGTGCCAGCAGCGTCACAGGGAACGGCGAGCAGTACTTC
few,TRBJ2-1,TRBV11-2,TRBD2,15,CASSKTSGSYNEQFF,TGTGCCAGCAGCAAAACTAGCGGGAGTTACAATGAGCAGTTCTTC
.,TRBJ2-5,TRBV4-1,TRBD1,18,CASSQEQTGTAIQETQHF,TGCGCCAGCAGCCAAGAACAGACCGGGACAGCAATACAAGAGACCCAGCACTTC
many,TRBJ1-1,TRBV7-9,.,14,CASSAPTPRNIAFF,TGTGCCAGCAGCGCCCCTACACCCAGGAATATCGCTTTCTTT
.,TRBJ2-7,TRBV19,.,15,CASSAPFGTLYEQYF,TGTGCCAGTAGTGCCCCCTTCGGCACACTCTACGAGCAGTACTTC
many,TRBJ2-5,TRBV3-1,.,16,CASSQDPDWASETQYF,TGTGCCAGCAGCCAAGATCCTGACTGGGCCTCAGAGACCCAGTACTTC
many,TRBJ1-2,TRBV7-8,.,13,CASSARTGGSSTF,TGTGCCAGCAGCGCCCGAACTGGGGGATCTAGCACCTTC
few,TRBJ2-7,TRBV27,.,14,CASSLSIGPYEQYF,TGTGCCAGCAGTTTATCGATTGGTCCCTACGAGCAGTACTTC
.,TRBJ1-6,TRBV7-9,.,14,CASSWDNRISPLHF,TGTGCCAGCAGTTGGGACAACAGGATTTCACCTCTCCACTTT
many,TRBJ1-2,TRBV20-1,.,12,CSADEQFYGYTF,TGCAGTGCCGATGAACAGTTCTATGGCTACACCTTC
.,TRBJ2-7,TRBV28,.,14,CASSTSGQSYEQYF,TGTGCCAGCAGTACCTCCGGACAGAGCTACGAGCAGTACTTC
.,TRBJ2-7,TRBV3-1,TRBD1,15,CASSQEGGRSYEQYF,TGTGCCAGCAGCCAAGAAGGGGGCAGGTCCTACGAGCAGTACTTC
few,TRBJ2-7,TRBV27,.,12,CASSLFGSEQYF,TGTGCCAGCAGTTTATTCGGGAGCGAGCAGTACTTC
many,TRBJ2-7,TRBV2,.,15,CASSEGRAGTTEQYF,TGTGCCAGCAGTGAAGGCCGGGCGGGTACTACGGAGCAGTACTTC
many,TRBJ2-7,TRBV28,.,12,CASSYIASEQYF,TGTGCCAGCAGTTATATAGCGAGCGAGCAGTACTTC
many,TRBJ1-1,TRBV11-2,TRBD1,17,CASSLLGDSLLNTEAFF,TGTGCCAGCAGTCTCCTGGGGGACAGCCTCCTGAACACTGAAGCTTTCTTT
few,TRBJ2-1,TRBV12-3/TRBV12-4,TRBD2,14,CASSFSSGSAKQFF,TGTGCCAGCAGTTTTTCTAGCGGGAGTGCTAAGCAGTTCTTC
many,TRBJ2-7,TRBV20-1,.,14,CSAHLPDGHYEQYF,TGCAGTGCTCATCTACCGGACGGACACTACGAGCAGTACTTC
.,TRBJ2-2,TRBV9,.,16,CASSVSGRANTGELFF,TGTGCCAGCAGCGTAAGCGGCAGGGCGAACACCGGGGAGCTGTTTTTT
many,TRBJ1-6,TRBV7-3,.,15,CASSLNRGYNSPLHF,TGTGCCAGCAGCTTAAACAGAGGTTATAATTCACCCCTCCACTTT
.,TRBJ2-4,TRBV5-4,TRBD1,15,CASGGTGWDKNIQYF,TGTGCCAGCGGCGGGACAGGGTGGGACAAAAACATTCAGTACTTC
many,TRBJ2-7,TRBV12-3/TRBV12-4,TRBD2,17,CASSLAPLTSNSYEQYF,TGTGCCAGCAGTTTAGCGCCCTTGACTAGCAACTCCTACGAGCAGTACTTC